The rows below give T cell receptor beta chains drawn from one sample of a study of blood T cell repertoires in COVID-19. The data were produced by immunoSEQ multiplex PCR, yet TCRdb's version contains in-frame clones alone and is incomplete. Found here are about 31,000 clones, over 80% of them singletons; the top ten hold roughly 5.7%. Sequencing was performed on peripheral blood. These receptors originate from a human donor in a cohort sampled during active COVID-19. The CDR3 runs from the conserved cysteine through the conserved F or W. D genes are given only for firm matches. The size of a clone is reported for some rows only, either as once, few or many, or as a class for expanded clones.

TGCAGCGTTGGAAGCGGACCGGTCAATGAGCAGTTCTTC,CSVGSGPVNEQFF,TRBJ2-1,-,-,TRBV29-1
TGTGCCAGCACCACCGGCCTGGGGGGAGATACGCAGTATTTT,CASTTGLGGDTQYF,TRBJ2-3,-,-,TRBV6-5
TGTGCCAGTAATGACAGGGTCACAGATACGCAGTATTTT,CASNDRVTDTQYF,TRBJ2-3,TRBD1,once,TRBV19
TGTGCCAGCAGCCTCGACATCTCGCTGTTTTTT,CASSLDISLFF,TRBJ2-2,-,-,TRBV7-9
TGTGCTAGCAGCTTAGCGCTGGGGCTCGTGGACACTGAAGCTTTCTTT,CASSLALGLVDTEAFF,TRBJ1-1,-,-,TRBV7-7
TGTGCCAGCAGGCCAAAGGACAGGGATATTGGAAAACTGTTTTTT,CASRPKDRDIGKLFF,TRBJ1-4,TRBD1,-,TRBV27
TGTGCCAGCAGCGCTCACATGAACACTGAAGCTTTCTTT,CASSAHMNTEAFF,TRBJ1-1,-,-,TRBV7-8
TGTGCCAGCAGTTTGAGAGCGGGAGCGGTACAGGAGCAGTTCTTC,CASSLRAGAVQEQFF,TRBJ2-1,TRBD2,-,TRBV28
TGTGCCAGCAGTGCCATAGGCTATTCTCCGGGTCGTCTGGACAATGAGCAGTTCTTC,CASSAIGYSPGRLDNEQFF,TRBJ2-1,-,once,TRBV6-1
TGTGCCAGCAGTCAACCCATAGCGGGAGCCGCAGATACGCAGTATTTT,CASSQPIAGAADTQYF,TRBJ2-3,TRBD2,-,TRBV25-1
TGTGCCAGCAGTCTGTTGGGACTAGCGGGAGGTGGGATCCAAGAGACCCAGTACTTC,CASSLLGLAGGGIQETQYF,TRBJ2-5,TRBD2,-,TRBV6-6
TGCAGTGCTGGCCCCCTGGAGCAGTTCTTC,CSAGPLEQFF,TRBJ2-1,-,-,TRBV20-1
TGTGCCAGCAGTGAAACAGGGAGGGAGCTGTTTTTT,CASSETGRELFF,TRBJ2-2,-,-,TRBV6-1
TGTGCCAGTAGTAGGACAGCGGGGGGGATTGATACGCAGTATTTT,CASSRTAGGIDTQYF,TRBJ2-3,TRBD2,-,TRBV19
TGTGCCAGCAGTTCCCCGGACAGGGGGCCTGACGAGCAGTTCTTC,CASSSPDRGPDEQFF,TRBJ2-1,TRBD1,-,TRBV6-6
TGTGCCAGCAGTTCACTAGCGGGGGGTTACAATGAGCAGTTCTTC,CASSSLAGGYNEQFF,TRBJ2-1,TRBD2,-,TRBV6-5
TGCGCCAGCAGCAGTTTCACTTTGGTAGATACGCAGTATTTT,CASSSFTLVDTQYF,TRBJ2-3,-,-,TRBV5-1
TGTGCCAGCAGTCCGATCCGAGGAGAGACCCAGTACTTC,CASSPIRGETQYF,TRBJ2-5,-,-,TRBV27
TGCGCCAGCAGCCAAGATATCGACACCGGGGAGCTGTTTTTT,CASSQDIDTGELFF,TRBJ2-2,-,-,TRBV4-1
TGTGCCAGCAGCCGCAGGGTAGACAATGAGCAGTTCTTC,CASSRRVDNEQFF,TRBJ2-1,-,once,TRBV7-2
TGTGCCAGCAGCTTAGTCACCGGGGATACGCAGTATTTT,CASSLVTGDTQYF,TRBJ2-3,-,-,TRBV7-2
TGTGCCAGCACCCCCTGGGGGGACTTGGTGGGTACGCAGTATTTT,CASTPWGDLVGTQYF,TRBJ2-3,-,-,TRBV6-2/TRBV6-3
TGCGCCAGCTTAACCTCAGGGGAAAGGACTGAAGCTTTCTTT,CASLTSGERTEAFF,TRBJ1-1,-,-,TRBV5-1
TGTGCCAGCAGTTCCCCAGGGACTTCCTACAATGAGCAGTTCTTC,CASSSPGTSYNEQFF,TRBJ2-1,-,-,TRBV6-5
TGTGCCAGCAGCGTACGAGTAAGCCACACAGATACGCAGTATTTT,CASSVRVSHTDTQYF,TRBJ2-3,-,-,TRBV9
TGTGCCAGCAGCCAAGAGGTGGGGAGGTTGGAAGCTTTCTTT,CASSQEVGRLEAFF,TRBJ1-1,-,-,TRBV14
TGTGCCAGCAGCGTAGTCCTAGTAGGTCGGAATGAGCAGTTCTTC,CASSVVLVGRNEQFF,TRBJ2-1,-,-,TRBV9
TGTGCCAGCAGTCAAGATATAGGGACTAGCCGCCTGGCTAAAGAGCAGTTCTTC,CASSQDIGTSRLAKEQFF,TRBJ2-1,TRBD2,once,TRBV7-2
TGTGCCAGCAGCTTAGTCCAGGCGGGTGGCTACACCTTC,CASSLVQAGGYTF,TRBJ1-2,-,few,TRBV7-9
TGTGCCAGTAGTATAACCTCCCCGGGAGGCAATCAGCCCCAGCATTTT,CASSITSPGGNQPQHF,TRBJ1-5,-,medium-sized,TRBV19
TGTGCCAGCAGCGTAGCAGGGGGTGATTCACCCCTCCACTTT,CASSVAGGDSPLHF,TRBJ1-6,TRBD1,-,TRBV9
TGTGCCAGCAGTGAATTCACCGCAGGGGCCGCTAGCAATCAGCCCCAGCATTTT,CASSEFTAGAASNQPQHF,TRBJ1-5,-,-,TRBV6-1
TGTGCCAGCAGTTTACGGGGGGCAATCGGCTACACCTTC,CASSLRGAIGYTF,TRBJ1-2,-,-,TRBV12-3/TRBV12-4
TGTGCCAGCAGTTCTTCCGGGAGCTATGGCTACACCTTC,CASSSSGSYGYTF,TRBJ1-2,-,-,TRBV6-4
TGTGCCAGCAGCTTAGGAACAGGGTGGAACACTGAAGCTTTCTTT,CASSLGTGWNTEAFF,TRBJ1-1,-,-,TRBV7-9
TGTGCCAGCAGTTACGGAGAAGAGACCCAGTACTTC,CASSYGEETQYF,TRBJ2-5,-,-,TRBV6-6
TGTGCCATCAGTGAGTCGAACCAGGGTGGGGAGCCCCAGCATTTT,CAISESNQGGEPQHF,TRBJ1-5,-,-,TRBV10-3
TGTGCCACCAGTGATGACAGGAGATATGGCTACACCTTC,CATSDDRRYGYTF,TRBJ1-2,-,once,TRBV24-1
TGCGCCAGCAGCCTGCTTCAGACCAGGGGGCAGGACACTGAAGCTTTCTTT,CASSLLQTRGQDTEAFF,TRBJ1-1,TRBD1,-,TRBV4-1
TGTGCCAGCAGCCCGGGACAGGGGAATAATTCACCCCTCCACTTT,CASSPGQGNNSPLHF,TRBJ1-6,TRBD1,-,TRBV5-5
TGCGCCAGCAGCGGTTTCCCGGGACAGCCTCTTTATGGCTACACCTTC,CASSGFPGQPLYGYTF,TRBJ1-2,TRBD1,-,TRBV5-1
TGTGCCAGCAGCTTGGTGGGAGGGGGGACCCAGTACTTC,CASSLVGGGTQYF,TRBJ2-5,-,-,TRBV5-6
TGTGCCACCCCGTCTAGAATCCAAGAGACCCAGTACTTC,CATPSRIQETQYF,TRBJ2-5,-,-,TRBV28
TGTGCCAGCACGGTACTCCCCCCGGTTCGCACAGATACGCAGTATTTT,CASTVLPPVRTDTQYF,TRBJ2-3,-,-,TRBV2
TGTGCCAGCATGCAGGGGCCCCCGGGAACTGAAGCTTTCTTT,CASMQGPPGTEAFF,TRBJ1-1,-,-,TRBV6-6
TGCGCCAGCAGCTTGATGAGTTTGGAGACCCAGTACTTC,CASSLMSLETQYF,TRBJ2-5,-,once,TRBV5-1